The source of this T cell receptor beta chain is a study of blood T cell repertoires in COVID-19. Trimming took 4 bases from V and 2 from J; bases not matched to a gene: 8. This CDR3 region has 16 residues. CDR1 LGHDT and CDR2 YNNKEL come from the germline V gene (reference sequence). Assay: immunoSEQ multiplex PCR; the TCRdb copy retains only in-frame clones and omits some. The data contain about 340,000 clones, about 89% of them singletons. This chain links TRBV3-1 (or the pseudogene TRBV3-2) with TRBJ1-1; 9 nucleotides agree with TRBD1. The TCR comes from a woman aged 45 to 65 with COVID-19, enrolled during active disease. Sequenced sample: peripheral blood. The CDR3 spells CASSRGTGLQNTEAFF. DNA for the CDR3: TGTGCCAGCAGCCGGGGGACAGGGCTTCAAAACACTGAAGCTTTCTTT.